This is a list of T cell receptor beta chains from one sample in a study of breast tumors, draining lymph nodes, adjacent tissues. TCRdb independently ran MiXCR on the multiplex PCR reads; one entry per CDR3 protein. The sample includes roughly 220,000 distinct CDR3 sequences, less than 40% seen only once; the top ten take under 4.5%. Sequencing input: axillary lymph node tissue. Receptor source: a female donor with breast cancer. Some clones in this sample may be carry-over from other donors' samples. CDR3s include the opening cysteine and the closing phenylalanine or tryptophan. Each record gives: V gene, D gene, CDR3 length, J gene, CDR3 protein. A D gene is named only where the DNA matches it firmly.

TRBV24-1	.	13	TRBJ1-1	CATSDEGNTEAFF
TRBV28	TRBD2	16	TRBJ2-1	CASSLLIGTSGSEQFF
TRBV19	TRBD1	13	TRBJ1-1	CASTWDREPEAFF
TRBV7-9	.	15	TRBJ1-2	CASSLSKGQNYGYPF
TRBV7-9	.	17	TRBJ1-6	CASSLNPGVSYNSPLHF
TRBV7-9	.	13	TRBJ1-5	CASSRGTNQPQHF
TRBV7-9	.	15	TRBJ2-5	CASSLEGSGQETQYF
TRBV10-3	.	12	TRBJ2-7	CAIKQAEYEQYF
TRBV7-6	.	14	TRBJ2-1	CASSFGSTHNEQFF
TRBV7-3	.	14	TRBJ1-6	CASRAGHLNSPLHF
TRBV29-1	.	13	TRBJ1-1	CSVGKIMNTEAFF
TRBV4-1	.	15	TRBJ2-5	CASSQGWGEWETQYF
TRBV12-3/TRBV12-4	.	14	TRBJ2-1	CASNHRRLDNEQFF
TRBV2	TRBD1	15	TRBJ1-2	CATWTGKGVNYGYTF
TRBV20-1	.	16	TRBJ2-2	CSASERQQGNTGELFF
TRBV18	TRBD2	15	TRBJ2-7	CASSPSGRLSYEQYF
TRBV3-1	.	14	TRBJ1-5	CASSQRTGTQPQHF
TRBV6-2/TRBV6-3	.	13	TRBJ1-2	CASTPFEGVGYTF
TRBV2	.	14	TRBJ2-2	CASRNRVLSGELFF
TRBV6-6	.	13	TRBJ1-2	CASRPGPNYGYTF
TRBV5-1	.	13	TRBJ1-1	CASSLETFHEAFF
TRBV6-5	.	15	TRBJ2-7	CASSYLRDSYYEQYF